Following are 32 T cell receptor beta chains from one sample sequenced in a study of blood T cell repertoires in COVID-19. The data were produced by immunoSEQ multiplex PCR, yet TCRdb's version contains in-frame clones alone and is incomplete. This sample has about 380,000 clones; 81% occur once, and the top ten carry more than 0.95%. Sequencing was carried out using peripheral blood. These receptors all stem from a human donor with acute or convalescent COVID-19. The donor label of this sample is uncertain.

This chain connects TRBV2 to TRBJ1-4, with TRBD1 matching over 9 bases. V was clipped by 9 bases and J by 2 bases; unmatched bases: 7. The CDR3 extends over 15 amino acids. Germline CDR1 is SNHLY and CDR2 is FYNNEI. CDR3 sequence reads: CASIGQGSTNEKLFF. For the CDR3, the DNA is TGTGCCAGTATTGGACAGGGGTCTACTAATGAAAAACTGTTTTTT.

This chain joins TRBV7-6 and TRBJ2-7, with 9 bases identical to TRBD1. Germline V gene data show CDR1 as SGHVS and CDR2 as FNYEAQ. CDR3 size: 13 residues. J was trimmed by 8 bases and V by 1 base; bases with no gene match: 3. Here the CDR3 reads CASSLGDRVQQYF. In nucleotides, the CDR3 is TGTGCCAGCAGCTTAGGGGACAGGGTACAGCAGTACTTC.

The V call is TRBV6-2 or TRBV6-3, the J call TRBJ2-2, with 12 nucleotides matching TRBD2. CDR1 is MNHEY and CDR2 is SVGEGT in the germline V gene. V gave up 2 bases and J gave up 7 bases; unmatched junction bases: 5. This CDR3 has 16 residues. The DNA of the CDR3 is TGTGCCAGCAGTTACCTAGCGGGGGGGTTCGGCGGGGAGCTGTTTTTT. Protein product: CASSYLAGGFGGELFF.

V usage is TRBV7-2 and J usage is TRBJ2-7; 7 nucleotides line up with TRBD2. The V gene's germline CDR1 is SGHTA and CDR2 FQGNSA. CDR3 length equals 13 residues. The ends lost 5 bases at V and 7 bases at J; junction bases unmatched: 8. DNA for the CDR3: TGTGCCAGCAGCCTACGACTAGCAGGGGAGCAGTACTTC. Its translation is CASSLRLAGEQYF.

The V gene is TRBV18, the J gene TRBJ2-2; D possibly corresponds to TRBD1 (6 bases). CDR3 length equals 15 residues. Germline CDR1 and CDR2: KGHSH and LQKENI. Between the trimmed V and J ends, which lost 3 bases and 7 bases, there was a span of 15 bases. DNA for the CDR3: TGTGCCAGCTCACCCCAGGACAGCCGGGGCGGGGAGCTGTTTTTT. This codes for CASSPQDSRGGELFF.

The chain has TRBV7-8 and TRBJ2-1; D gene ambiguous. In germline, CDR1 is SGHVS, CDR2 FQNEAQ. With 5 bases removed from V and 1 base from J, the gap between germline ends came to 12 bases. This CDR3 has 15 residues. This chain's CDR3 is CASSPPAGSYNEQFF. CDR3 coding DNA: TGTGCCAGCAGCCCACCGGCAGGATCCTACAATGAGCAGTTCTTC.

The rearrangement joins TRBV5-1 to TRBJ2-7; 7 bases agree with TRBD2. V lost 0 bases and J lost 4; bases outside the gene matches: 10. Germline values: CDR1 SGHRS, CDR2 YFSETQ. The CDR3 runs 16 residues. The CDR3 sequence is CASSLATSVTRYEQYF. DNA of the CDR3: TGCGCCAGCAGCTTGGCTACTAGCGTGACGCGGTACGAGCAGTACTTC. Using reference TRBV5-1 and TRBJ2-7 for the parts outside the CDR3, the full variable domain is KAGVTQTPRYLIKTRGQQVTLSCSPISGHRSVSWYQQTPGQGLQFLFEYFSETQRNKGNFPGRFSGRQFSNSRSEMNVSTLELGDSALYLCASSLATSVTRYEQYFGPGTRLTVT.

This clone has only a few counts. The chain joins TRBV19 to TRBJ1-4; weak D call: TRBD1 (5 bases). The CDR3 length is 14 residues. CDR1 is LNHDA and CDR2 is SQIVND in the germline V gene (reference sequence). Trimming shortened V by 5 bases and J by 2 bases, and 9 bases separated the two germline ends. CDR3 coding DNA: TGTGCCAGTAGTCGGGGGGTCACTAATGAAAAACTGTTTTTT. Amino acids: CASSRGVTNEKLFF.

This chain joins TRBV11-2 and TRBJ2-5, with TRBD2 matching over 12 bases. Germline loops: CDR1 SGHAT, CDR2 FQNNGV. The CDR3 totals 17 residues. V gave up 5 bases and J gave up 5 bases; unmatched junction bases: 12. CDR3 residues: CASSLRSWTSGIETQYF. The CDR3 DNA reads as TGTGCCAGCAGCCTCCGTTCATGGACTAGCGGGATTGAGACCCAGTACTTC. Complete variable domain (other parts from reference TRBV11-2 and TRBJ2-5): EAGVAQSPRYKIIEKRQSVAFWCNPISGHATLYWYQQILGQGPKLLIQFQNNGVVDDSQLPKDRFSAERLKGVDSTLKIQPAKLEDSAVYLCASSLRSWTSGIETQYFGPGTRLLVL.

V is TRBV4-1 and J is TRBJ2-2; 9 bases map to TRBD2. The germline CDR1 and CDR2 sequences are MGHRA and YSYEKL. The V segment lost 4 bases and the J segment 1 base; nucleotides outside the gene matches: 4. The CDR3 has 16 amino acids. DNA for the CDR3: TGCGCCAGCAGCCGCCGACTAGCGGTGAACACCGGGGAGCTGTTTTTT. Protein sequence: CASSRRLAVNTGELFF.

The chain links TRBV12-3 or TRBV12-4 to TRBJ2-2, with 10 bases lining up with TRBD2. V was pared by 6 bases and J by 5 bases, with 0 bases of the junction left unmatched. The CDR3 totals 13 residues. CDR3 nucleotides: TGTGCCAGCAGACTAGCGGGGACCGGGGAGCTGTTTTTT. Translation: CASRLAGTGELFF.

This sequence joins TRBV6-6 and TRBJ2-1; 10 bases match TRBD2. Unmatched junction bases numbered 13, after V lost 6 bases and J lost 8 bases. This CDR3 is 16 amino acids long. The germline gives CDR1 MNHNY, CDR2 SVGAGI (reference sequence). CDR3 coding DNA: TGTGCCAGCAGAGGTCGAGTAGCGGGGGGAAGGTATGAGCAGTTCTTC. Residues: CASRGRVAGGRYEQFF.

The rearrangement joins TRBV30 to TRBJ1-4, with unresolved D. From germline, CDR1 is GTSNPN and CDR2 SVGIG (reference sequence). CDR3 length: 11 residues. Trimming shortened V by 2 bases and J by 7 bases, and 5 bases separated the two germline ends. In DNA form, the CDR3 reads TGTGCCTGGAGTTTAGCTGAAAAACTGTTTTTT. Amino acids: CAWSLAEKLFF.

This clone occurred once. The chain joins TRBV7-9 to TRBJ2-3; TRBD2 matches at 9 bases. V shed 1 base and J 6 bases; nucleotides not matched to a gene: 8. Per germline, CDR1 SEHNR and CDR2 FQNEAQ (reference sequence). This CDR3 is built from 16 residues. In nucleotides, the CDR3 is TGTGCCAGCAGCTTAGATGGCGGGGGGGCATCGGATACGCAGTATTTT. This sequence encodes CASSLDGGGASDTQYF.

The chain combines TRBV28 with TRBJ1-5, with 9 bases lining up with TRBD1. Per the germline V gene, CDR1 is MDHEN and CDR2 is SYDVKM. V was pared by 6 bases and J by 5 bases, with 14 bases of the junction left unmatched. This CDR3 comprises 17 residues. The CDR3 spells CASSQGQGSRADQPQHF. CDR3 nucleotides: TGTGCCAGCAGCCAAGGACAGGGGAGTCGGGCGGATCAGCCCCAGCATTTT. Full variable domain (missing parts from reference TRBV28 and TRBJ1-5): DVKVTQSSRYLVKRTGEKVFLECVQDMDHENMFWYRQDPGLGLRLIYFSYDVKMKEKGDIPEGYSVSREKKERFSLILESASTNQTSMYLCASSQGQGSRADQPQHFGDGTRLSIL.

A few counts support this clone. The rearrangement joins TRBV3-1 (or the pseudogene TRBV3-2) to TRBJ1-6, with D uncertain. Germline assignment: CDR1 LGHDT and CDR2 YNNKEL (reference sequence). V was clipped by 5 bases and J by 8 bases, with 19 bases between them. CDR3 length: 16 amino acids. In DNA, the CDR3 is TGTGCCAGCAGCAGGCTAATCGGGAGCGGTGATTCACCCCTCCACTTT. Protein: CASSRLIGSGDSPLHF.

This rearrangement joins TRBV3-1 (or the pseudogene TRBV3-2) to TRBJ2-7, with D hard to call. The V and J ends lost 4 bases and 7 bases respectively, with 14 bases between them. Per germline, CDR1 LGHDT and CDR2 YNNKEL (reference sequence). The CDR3 spans 13 residues. For the CDR3, the DNA is TGTGCCAGCAGCCGGCAAACAATTCCGGAGCAGTACTTC. Its translation: CASSRQTIPEQYF.

This clone was detected only a few times. CDR3 residues: CASSLADTQYF. The CDR3 DNA sequence: TGTGCCAGCAGTTTAGCCGATACGCAGTATTTT. V gene TRBV6-5 combines with J gene TRBJ2-3; D unresolved. Germline-derived CDR1 and CDR2 are MNHEY and SVGAGI. The CDR3 spans 11 residues. The ends were cut back, 4 bases at V and 6 bases at J, with 5 bases in the middle.

This rearrangement joins TRBV29-1 to TRBJ2-3; 9 bases fit TRBD1. The CDR3 totals 18 residues. V shed 8 bases and J 3 bases; nucleotides not matched to a gene: 21. Germline V gene lookup returns CDR1 SQVTM and CDR2 ANQGSEA. The CDR3, as DNA: TGCAGCCAATACCGGCCGGGCCGGGACAGGGAGCGGACAGATACGCAGTATTTT. It yields the protein CSQYRPGRDRERTDTQYF.

The chain couples TRBV6-2 or TRBV6-3 to TRBJ1-4; tentatively, D is TRBD1 (6 bases). Deletions cut 6 bases from V and 8 bases from J, with 16 bases between. Germline values: CDR1 MNHEY, CDR2 SVGEGT. This CDR3 is 14 amino acids long. Written as DNA, the CDR3 is TGTGCCAGCAGCCGGACCCAGGGGTGGGAAAAACTGTTTTTT. Translating gives CASSRTQGWEKLFF.

The rearrangement joins TRBV30 to TRBJ1-5; tentative D call: TRBD1 (5 bases). This CDR3 spans 14 amino acids. V lost 3 bases and J 0 bases, leaving 9 bases between the germline ends. CDR1 is GTSNPN and CDR2 is SVGIG in the germline V gene (reference sequence). The CDR3 reads CAWRSRDSNQPQHF. CDR3 nucleotide sequence: TGTGCCTGGAGATCCAGGGATAGCAATCAGCCCCAGCATTTT.

The chain couples TRBV19 to TRBJ2-3; 9 nucleotides match TRBD2. V dropped 5 bases and J dropped 5; count of bases not matched to a gene: 14. The CDR3 is 17 residues long. Looked up from germline, CDR1 is LNHDA and CDR2 is SQIVND (reference sequence). As DNA, the CDR3 is TGTGCCAGTAGTCCCAAAAAGATAGCGGGAGTCGGAGATACGCAGTATTTT. The encoded protein is CASSPKKIAGVGDTQYF.

The rearrangement joins TRBV11-2 to TRBJ2-1; maybe TRBD1 (6 bases). From germline, CDR1 is SGHAT and CDR2 FQNNGV. Trimming took 6 bases from V and 7 from J, leaving 10 bases between them. The CDR3 runs to 12 residues. The CDR3 region is CASRPQGNEQFF. As DNA, the CDR3 is TGTGCCAGCAGGCCACAGGGTAATGAGCAGTTCTTC.

The rearrangement links TRBV30 to TRBJ1-6; D not resolved. V lost 6 bases, J lost 0 bases, and 6 bases lay in between. Germline assignment: CDR1 GTSNPN and CDR2 SVGIG (reference sequence). This CDR3 region has 13 residues. The CDR3 region has the DNA TGTGCCTGCCTAAGCTCCTATAATTCACCCCTCCACTTT. Encoded protein: CACLSSYNSPLHF.

V usage is TRBV15 and J usage is TRBJ2-2, with D maybe TRBD1 (5 bases). The CDR3 runs to 15 residues. Deletions cut 1 base from V and 2 bases from J, with 8 bases between. Germline CDR1 is LNHNV and CDR2 is YYDKDF (reference sequence). The CDR3 DNA sequence: TGTGCCACCAGCAGAGGAGACAGTAACACCGGGGAGCTGTTTTTT. Amino acids: CATSRGDSNTGELFF.

The V call is TRBV7-8, the J call TRBJ2-7, with TRBD1 matching 7 bases. Trimming cost V 5 bases and J 4 bases; bases outside gene matches: 5. The germline V gene encodes CDR1 SGHVS and CDR2 FQNEAQ. The CDR3 runs to 13 residues. The CDR3 coding sequence is TGTGCCAGCAGCCCCGGACAGGTTTACGAGCAGTACTTC. This translates into CASSPGQVYEQYF.

The DNA of the CDR3 is TGTGCCTGGGGGGGGGTGAACGGGAGTATTTACGAGCAGTACTTC. Protein product: CAWGGVNGSIYEQYF. The V gene is TRBV30, the J gene TRBJ2-7; the match to TRBD2 covers 7 bases. The V gene's germline CDR1 is GTSNPN and CDR2 SVGIG (reference sequence). This CDR3 comprises 15 residues. The V segment lost 5 bases and the J segment 4 bases; nucleotides outside the gene matches: 14.

The chain is built from TRBV11-3 and TRBJ2-7; no clear D gene. The V end was cut by 6 bases, the J end by 0 bases, with 18 bases between. The CDR3 has 16 amino acids. The germline gives CDR1 SGHNT, CDR2 YENEEA. This chain's CDR3 is CASSPRPFDFSYEQYF. The CDR3 bases are TGTGCCAGCAGTCCGCGGCCGTTCGATTTCTCCTACGAGCAGTACTTC. The full variable domain, with the rest looked up from reference TRBV11-3 and TRBJ2-7, is EAGVVQSPRYKIIEKKQPVAFWCNPISGHNTLYWYLQNLGQGPELLIRYENEEAVDDSQLPKDRFSAERLKGVDSTLKIQPAELGDSAVYLCASSPRPFDFSYEQYFGPGTRLTVT.

J is TRBJ1-2 and V is TRBV5-1, with D uncertain. This CDR3 is 12 amino acids long. Trimming stripped 0 bases from V and 8 bases from J, with 8 bases between. CDR1 SGHRS and CDR2 YFSETQ come from the germline V gene. CDR3 loop: CASSLEGAGYTF. DNA of the CDR3: TGCGCCAGCAGCTTGGAAGGAGCCGGCTACACCTTC.

The V call is TRBV5-1, the J call TRBJ1-2; 9 nucleotides match TRBD1. The germline CDR1 and CDR2 sequences are SGHRS and YFSETQ. With 6 bases clipped from V and 8 bases from J, the junction kept 17 bases outside the gene matches. CDR3 length: 16 amino acids. DNA for the CDR3: TGCGCCAGCACCCCCCAAGGAAACAGGGGGCGCGAGGGCTACACCTTC. Its translation is CASTPQGNRGREGYTF. Full variable domain (missing parts from reference TRBV5-1 and TRBJ1-2): KAGVTQTPRYLIKTRGQQVTLSCSPISGHRSVSWYQQTPGQGLQFLFEYFSETQRNKGNFPGRFSGRQFSNSRSEMNVSTLELGDSALYLCASTPQGNRGREGYTFGSGTRLTVV.

This clone appeared once. The chain uses TRBV25-1 and TRBJ2-1; TRBD2 might be the D (6 bases). Germline assignment: CDR1 MGHDK and CDR2 SYGVNS. The CDR3 spans 14 residues. The V and J ends lost 0 bases and 5 bases respectively, with 8 bases between them. The CDR3 region is CASSEYRTNNEQFF. The CDR3 DNA follows: TGTGCCAGCAGTGAATATAGGACTAACAATGAGCAGTTCTTC.

The rearrangement joins TRBV18 to TRBJ1-6, with D maybe TRBD1 (6 bases). This CDR3 has 15 residues. CDR1 is KGHSH, CDR2 LQKENI, per germline. Trimming cost V 4 bases and J 8 bases, with 15 bases left between them. CDR3 coding DNA: TGTGCCAGCTCACGACAGGTATCGGGCGATTCACCCCTCCACTTT. It yields the protein CASSRQVSGDSPLHF.